Listed below are T cell receptor beta chains from one sample, sequenced in a study of metastatic and nonmetastatic thyroid tumors. TCRdb recomputed clones from the PCR reads via MiXCR. The top ten hold approximately 4% of the sample, which has 25,000 or so clones, roughly 17% seen once. What was sequenced was blood. The receptor source for this set is a female donor with papillary thyroid cancer or a benign thyroid nodule (not recorded which). Some clones in this sample may be carry-over from other donors' samples. CDR3s include the opening cysteine and the closing phenylalanine or tryptophan. A D gene is named only where the DNA matches it firmly. A clone size is listed for some rows: how often the clone was seen (once, few, many), or a class if it is expanded.

V gene	CDR3 length	D gene	J gene	clone size	CDR3 DNA	CDR3 protein
TRBV9	15	NA	TRBJ2-1	NA	NA	CASSVAGGAYNEQLF
TRBV2	18	NA	TRBJ2-5	NA	TGTGCCAGCAGTGGTCGGGACCCCACAGGGAACCACCAAGAGACCCAGTACTTC	CASSGRDPTGNHQETQYF
TRBV29-1	16	TRBD1	TRBJ2-3	many	TGCAGCCCAAAGGTGGTCCGACAGGGGTTCACAGATACGCAGTATTTT	CSPKVVRQGFTDTQYF
TRBV9	17	TRBD2	TRBJ2-7	many	TGTGCCAGCAGCGTAGGCCTAGCGGGAGGGCGGACCGCCGAGCAGTACTTC	CASSVGLAGGRTAEQYF
TRBV19	15	NA	TRBJ2-1	NA	TGTGCCAGTAGTATTCAGCGGGTGCGTCCAAATGAGCAGTTCTTC	CASSIQRVRPNEQFF
TRBV9	16	NA	TRBJ2-2	NA	TGTGCCAGCAGCGTAGGTGGTAGCCCGAACACCGGGGAGCTGTTTTTT	CASSVGGSPNTGELFF
TRBV20-1	13	NA	TRBJ1-2	NA	TGCAGTGCCTCCGCGACAGATAACTATGGCTACACCTTC	CSASATDNYGYTF
TRBV30	14	NA	TRBJ2-2	many	TGTGCCTGGAGTGATCTGGGCCCCACCGGGGAGCTGTTTTTT	CAWSDLGPTGELFF
TRBV27	15	TRBD2	TRBJ2-3	many	TGTGCCACTAAACCCCGGACTAGCGGCACAGATACGCAGTATTTT	CATKPRTSGTDTQYF
TRBV12-3/TRBV12-4	12	NA	TRBJ2-3	NA	TGTGCCAGCAGGACCGACGTGAATACGCAGTATTTT	CASRTDVNTQYF
TRBV11-1	16	NA	TRBJ2-3	many	TGTGCCAGCAGCTCCACCGGGACAGGGACTAGGGGTACGCAGTATTTT	CASSSTGTGTRGTQYF
TRBV20-1	11	NA	TRBJ2-7	NA	TGCAGTGCCACGTCCGCCTACGAGCAGTACTTC	CSATSAYEQYF
TRBV29-1	13	TRBD2	TRBJ2-5	few	TGCAGCGCCACGACTAGCGGGGGGGAGACCCAGTACTTC	CSATTSGGETQYF
TRBV20-1	16	NA	TRBJ2-1	many	TGCAGTGCTAGAGATTCCCGAGCGATCTCCTACAATGAGCAGTTCTTC	CSARDSRAISYNEQFF
TRBV19	14	NA	TRBJ2-1	NA	TGTGCCACGGCTGAGCTAGACACGATCAATGAGCAGTTCTTC	CATAELDTINEQFF
TRBV15	14	NA	TRBJ1-4	many	TGTGCCACCAGCAGAGAGGCAGGGAATGAAAAACTGTTTTTT	CATSREAGNEKLFF
TRBV5-8	14	NA	TRBJ2-7	medium-sized	TGTGCCAGCAGCTTGTTGGGGGCAGGGAACGAGCAGTACTTC	CASSLLGAGNEQYF
TRBV5-1	14	TRBD1	TRBJ2-7	few	TGCGCCAGCGGCAGACAGGGGCACACCTACGAGCAGTACTTC	CASGRQGHTYEQYF
TRBV5-6	16	TRBD2	TRBJ2-1	NA	TGTGCCAGCAGCTTAGGACTAGCGCCGGAGTACAATGAGCAGTTCTTC	CASSLGLAPEYNEQFF
TRBV28	14	NA	TRBJ2-7	few	TGTGCCAGCAGTTTATGGGGGATCCCCTACGAGCAGTACTTC	CASSLWGIPYEQYF
TRBV13	18	TRBD2	TRBJ2-3	once	TGTGCCAGCAGCTCTTCTAGCGGGGGGCCGGAAAGCACAGATACGCAGTATTTT	CASSSSSGGPESTDTQYF